What follows is one TCR beta chain and its context. Its antigen is unknown. This sample was taken from a study of cytomegalovirus exposure and HLA in healthy donors. Study-wide findings and caveats: Associated with cytomegalovirus, according to the listing, were 150 to 200 TCR beta chains. Reports credit the classifier with highly specific, highly sensitive diagnosis of cytomegalovirus status. TCR beta V- and J-gene trimming was later associated with a missense DCLRE1C variant. TCR beta sequences reportedly predicted most subjects' HLA-A and HLA-B alleles accurately.

PCR employed 60 Vbeta and 13 Jbeta primers. Profiled with immunoSEQ multiplex PCR; TCRdb holds only in-frame clones, not every one. This table has approximately 180,000 clones, over 60% appearing once. This CDR3 is 16 amino acids long. V shed 6 bases and J shed 6 bases, with 21 bases lying between them. CDR1 and CDR2 from the germline V gene are LNHDA and SQIVND (reference sequence). This chain joins TRBV19 and TRBJ2-1, with a tentative D call TRBD1 (6 bases). The receptor's source is a woman between 40 and 55 years old in good health and CMV-seronegative. The sequenced sample was PBMCs. For the CDR3, the DNA is TGTGCCAGTAGCCACGGGACACAATTGGGGTCCAATGAGCAGTTCTTC. Translation: CASSHGTQLGSNEQFF.